The count of the clone carrying this T cell receptor beta chain is one. Profiling relied on immunoSEQ multiplex PCR, and the TCRdb table lists in-frame clones only, not all of them. Here the sample spans some 110,000 clones, about 80% being singletons. This record comes from a study of T cell responses to AZD1222 COVID-19 vaccine. The V and J ends lost 5 bases and 4 bases respectively, with 10 bases between them. Germline assignment: CDR1 SGHTA and CDR2 FQGNSA. The CDR3 loop spans 13 amino acids. The TCR sequence derives from an adult in good health. This sample comprised peripheral blood, obtained on day 0 of AZD1222 vaccination. The chain joins TRBV7-2 to TRBJ2-3; D is uncertain. The CDR3 sequence is CASSPPWPDTQYF. In nucleotides, the CDR3 is TGTGCCAGCAGCCCCCCGTGGCCAGATACGCAGTATTTT.